This paragraph reports one TCR beta chain. Its antigen specificity is not known. The germline V gene encodes CDR1 SGHVS and CDR2 FQNEAQ. V was cut back by 5 bases and J by 4 bases, leaving a gap of 20 bases between them. The CDR3 starts with the cysteine, ends with the phenylalanine, and has 16 residues. Solely the CDR3 DNA is kept, with 48 bases framed from the first base. This entry belongs to a study of cytomegalovirus exposure and HLA in healthy donors (dated by TCRdb to about 2017). For context, the study as a whole: An earlier analysis of roughly 500 of the donors reported about 300 Gb of sequence data and 117 million unique TCR beta sequences obtained from about 170 million T cells. The number of donors typed differed by locus, with 629-630 for A, B, C, DRB1 and DQB1, more than 500 for DQA1, about 610 for DPA1, and 400 to 490 for DPB1. To predict cytomegalovirus infection status, the study combined high-throughput TCR immunosequencing, statistical association of individual TCRs with disease status, and machine learning. The study aimed to test whether signatures of past pathogen exposure could be identified by cataloging public T cell receptors. Rather than using new phenotypic data, the later analysis identified candidate immune exposures from TCR beta sequences and from how often those sequences occurred across donors. Across some 400 genotyped donors of the cohort, an average of approximately 240,000 unique TCR beta nucleotide sequences per donor were sequenced, and roughly a sixth of those sequences were non-productive. An earlier analysis of around 640 of the donors used high-throughput TCR beta sequencing to judge whether each TCR beta V gene segment behaved as functional or pseudogenic. An early release that covered several hundred HLA-typed donors contained about 300 gigabases of sequencing data and about 84 million unique TCR sequences. A later genetic analysis took genome-wide SNP genotypes for about 55% of the roughly 700 donors and used that subset as a discovery cohort. Alongside the repertoire data, information on donor age, sex, ethnicity and CMV serostatus was compiled. Along with the roughly 670-subject first cohort, a separate validation cohort of roughly 110 different subjects was used. Because of strong linkage in the cohort, a handful of DR-DQ haplotypes were treated as single units for association and clustering. Both class I and class II loci were covered by HLA typing, at four-digit resolution. Among the roughly 400 genotyped donors, around 81% belonged to the genetic ancestry cluster associated with self-reported Caucasian donors. A later analysis re-examined previously published TCR beta repertoires from hundreds of donors and added high-resolution HLA genotyping to investigate patterns of TCR occurrence. All discovery cohort repertoires had been generated using a single sequencing platform. The study profiled the T cell repertoires of about 720 subjects by immunosequencing and related them to cytomegalovirus serostatus.

Results the study describes overall, beyond this receptor: When HLA alleles, especially DR and DQ, strongly co-occurred, attributing TCR associations to individual alleles was difficult. In a later analysis, HLA-associated TCR beta chains showed more clonal expansion and lower generation probabilities than non-associated chains that were equally common. The study listed approximately 150 TCR beta chains as associated with cytomegalovirus. In a later analysis, most CMV-associated TCR beta chains were found to appear HLA-restricted, with HLA associations seemingly driven largely by CMV exposure. A later genetic analysis associated a missense DCLRE1C variant with V-gene and J-gene trimming of TCR beta chains, and an independent cohort replicated the association. According to the authors, the approach could potentially be generalized to other disease states and immunological phenotypes. In both the original and validation cohorts, the classifier was reported to diagnose cytomegalovirus status with high specificity and sensitivity. A further reported finding was that TCR beta sequences accurately predicted the HLA-A and HLA-B alleles for most subjects in the first cohort. Because counts were too low, seventeen rarely observed V segments, including chromosome 9 orphons, were left out of the earlier analysis of 587 of the donors. Correlated functional status among segregating V segments might be attributable to linkage disequilibrium, but an unknown experimental factor could not be ruled out. In a later genetic analysis, fewer N-insertions in productive TCRs were reported among donors in an Asian-associated ancestry cluster than the approximately 670-donor mean. Sequencing depth was assumed to be roughly uniform across donors in the presence/absence analyses, though that assumption may not hold. Immune exposure information for the cohort was limited to CMV serostatus. In a later analysis, TCR association rates were found to vary across HLA loci, with the most associated TCRs seen for DRB1 alleles and the fewest for HLA-C alleles. HLA typing was unavailable for some donors at each locus, so association tests used only the typed subset. The 87-base-pair reads could not distinguish some IMGT-functional V segments, including TRBV6-2 and TRBV6-3, so those segments were excluded. In vitro tests confirmed that three of the cytomegalovirus-associated TCR beta chains recognize cytomegalovirus antigens. While some public TCRs were present in many individuals, most TCR sequences turned up only very rarely across donors. At a false discovery rate of 0.05, a later analysis linked 15,000 to 20,000 TCR beta sequences to specific HLA alleles. This cohort had only TCR beta chains sequenced, and the lack of alpha or paired-chain data limited which features could be detected. A later analysis reported that several top co-occurrence clusters appeared linked to parvovirus B19, influenza, CMV and Epstein-Barr virus. A cluster of highly shared sequence variants was judged likely to be a technical artifact of the sequencing pipeline. In an earlier analysis of a few hundred of the donors, most TCR beta V segments were observed in productive rearrangements about 90% or about 30% of the time, broadly matching IMGT annotations.

In total, just over 650 healthy bone marrow donors made up the cohort. All cohort members were sampled while nominally healthy, although unrecorded immune exposures were likely present. The donor tested CMV seronegative, placing the donor among the roughly 400 seronegative members of the cohort. A peripheral blood sample was collected from each donor, and TCR beta sequencing was performed on peripheral blood mononuclear cells. Genomic DNA was extracted from the blood cell samples with the Qiagen DNeasy Blood Extraction Kit. The protocol used for the library was the immunoSEQ multiplex PCR assay. For the multiplex PCR, a mixture combining 60 forward primers for TCR Vbeta segments and 13 reverse primers for TCR Jbeta segments was used. Amplification of the CDR3 region of rearranged TCR beta genes was performed with a multiplex PCR assay on genomic DNA. The Illumina HiSeq System was used to sequence the amplified TCR beta libraries as 87-base-pair reads. Under the source paper's analysis protocol: In a later analysis, approximately 74 million unique TCR beta chains were counted across the approximately 640 repertoires, and roughly 10 million of these chains were shared by at least two donors. A nearest-neighbor algorithm error-corrected the raw reads and collapsed the reads into unique sequences, merging closely related sequences to remove PCR and sequencing errors. Alignment of CDR3 sequences to IMGT reference sequences was used to assign V, D and J gene segments. For a sequence to be retained, a match of at least six nucleotides was required to both a V gene segment and a J gene segment. Rearrangements were called productive when the CDR3 lacked stop codons and stayed in frame with V and J; all others were non-productive. CDR3 was defined by IMGT convention, running from the second conserved V-encoded cysteine to the conserved J-encoded phenylalanine. The earlier analysis of about 590 of the donors excluded sequences that lacked an unambiguous match to a single V gene segment. An earlier analysis of fewer than 750 of the donors classified V segments as functional when productive rearrangements were above 56.7% and as segregating when the standard deviation between donors was above 5%. A statistical classification framework was built for diagnosing cytomegalovirus status from the catalog of TCR beta chain sequences. V and J gene assignment, in a later analysis, came from comparing TCR nucleotide sequences with IMGT/GENE-DB human TR gene sequences. The TCRdist pipeline was used in a later analysis to assign CDR3 sequences and most-parsimonious VDJ recombination scenarios. A later analysis defined each TCR beta chain by its CDR3 amino acid sequence plus V-gene family, and excluded reads lacking a unique V-gene family. A later analysis removed 500 to 650 highly shared, low-generation-probability nucleotide sequences to deal with suspected cross-contamination and a sequencing artifact. In a later analysis, a clonal expansion index was calculated for each public chain from normalized within-repertoire ranks of inferred template counts. A later analysis computed generation probabilities with a VDJ recombination model fitted to out-of-frame rearrangements, and checked the results against IGoR. Hypergeometric tests were used in a later analysis to score TCR-TCR, TCR-HLA and TCR-CMV co-occurrence, with a repertoire-size bias correction applied to the TCR pairs. In a later analysis, false discovery rates were estimated by permuting HLA or CMV assignments 20 times. In a later analysis, co-occurring TCRs were grouped using DBSCAN, and TCRdist sequence similarity was added for clustering within HLA-allele-positive subsets. For co-occurrence clustering, repertoires with fewer than 30,000 or more than 120,000 public chains were excluded, along with several repertoires with anomalous nucleotide sharing. TCRdb carries this immuneACCESS record with in-frame sequences only. Its versions omit some clonotypes, under half of them owing to an unresolved V gene in the studies checked, with the rest unexplained. That table is the source of V, J and clone size, and D and trimming were worked out from the DNA. Per the sample table, the count is under 70,000 clones. The ten largest account for roughly 2.1% of the sample.

The receptor's source is a woman under 30 in good health and CMV-seronegative. The sample taken for sequencing was PBMCs. The sequence is built from TRBV7-8 and TRBJ1-2; 6 matching bases give a weak D call of TRBD1. The DNA sequence is TGTGCCAGCAGCGTTAGGTGGGGGGGGCAGTCCTATGGCTACACCTTC. It codes for CASSVRWGGQSYGYTF.